The 30 T cell receptor beta chains reported below all come from one sample, sequenced in a study of blood T cells in healthy people across ages. PCR was performed a second time for 7 to 11 cycles using a sample-barcoded 5' primer and a J-beta primer mix. MiXCR was run by TCRdb on the 5' RACE reads, yielding one entry per CDR3 protein. This table holds more than 1 million distinct CDR3 sequences, less than 50% found once. The material sequenced was blood. The source of these receptors is a woman aged 55-75 years in good health.

This clonotype has more than one count but fewer than ten. This chain's CDR3 is CSARTTPGQGPSDTQYF. CDR3 DNA sequence: TGCAGTGCTAGAACCACTCCCGGCCAGGGGCCATCAGATACGCAGTATTTT. V and J are TRBV20-1 and TRBJ2-3; tentative D call: TRBD1 (6 bases). Trimming left V 2 bases short and J 4 bases short, with 22 bases between. The germline CDR1 and CDR2 sequences are DFQATT and SNEGSKA (reference sequence). The CDR3 contains 17 residues.

The chain uses TRBV25-1 and TRBJ1-6, with TRBD1 matching 7 bases. CDR1 is MGHDK, CDR2 SYGVNS, per germline. J gave up 7 bases and V 7 bases, and 7 bases lay outside the gene matches. This CDR3 has 14 amino acids. DNA for the CDR3: TGTGCCAGCATGCCAGGGGGGAAGAATTCACCCCTCCACTTT. This gives the protein CASMPGGKNSPLHF.

The chain has TRBV6-2 or TRBV6-3 and TRBJ2-7; 7 bases fit TRBD1. V lost 7 bases to trimming and J lost 3 bases; unmatched junction nucleotides: 12. CDR1 is MNHEY and CDR2 is SVGEGT in the germline V gene. CDR3 length equals 15 residues. In nucleotides, the CDR3 is TGTGCCAGCACCCCCGGGTGGCGGACAGGCTACGAGCAGTACTTC. Translation: CASTPGWRTGYEQYF.

Of note for this clonotype: This may stem from a read error, because a much larger clone lies one nucleotide away. This sequence joins TRBV7-8 and TRBJ2-1; the D gene is possibly TRBD1 (5 bases). The J call may be mistaken, given a closer DNA end match to TRBJ2-7. Per the germline V gene, CDR1 is SGHVS and CDR2 is FQNEAQ. The CDR3 consists of 14 residues. The CDR3 loop is CASSVGRVHNEQYF. The DNA for the CDR3 is TGTGCCAGCAGCGTAGGCAGGGTCCACAATGAGCAGTACTTC.

The rearrangement uses TRBV6-4 and TRBJ2-1; perhaps D is TRBD1 or TRBD2 (5 bases each). CDR1 and CDR2 (germline): MRHNA, SNTAGT. The CDR3 contains 15 residues. V lost 2 bases to trimming and J lost 9 bases, with 17 bases between them. CDR3 coding DNA: TGTGCCAGCAGTGACGGGAGCAGGGATGTGAGTGAGCAGTTCTTC. This translates into CASSDGSRDVSEQFF.

This clonotype was detected only a few times. The rearrangement uses TRBV27 and TRBJ2-7, with D possibly being TRBD1 (5 bases). This CDR3 spans 15 amino acids. Germline CDR1 MNHEY, CDR2 SMNVEV (reference sequence). V was clipped by 7 bases and J by 5 bases, with 21 bases between them. CDR3: CASIGRTLSDHEQYF. CDR3 coding DNA: TGTGCCAGCATCGGAAGGACACTGAGCGACCACGAGCAGTACTTC.

This clonotype was detected only once. With a much larger clone just one base away, this may be a read error. The chain carries TRBV27 and TRBJ1-2, with D possibly matching TRBD1 (5 bases). The germline V gene encodes CDR1 MNHEY and CDR2 SMNVEV (reference sequence). The CDR3 is 14 residues long. Here the CDR3 DNA reads TGTGCCAGCAGCGCTTGGGGGGGGACCTATAGCTACACCTTC. Its translation: CASSAWGGTYSYTF.

J is TRBJ2-1 and V is TRBV2, with D perhaps being TRBD1 or TRBD2 (5 bases each). CDR3 size: 15 residues. V was shortened by 6 bases and J by 7 bases, with 19 bases between the two germline ends. Germline assignment: CDR1 SNHLY and CDR2 FYNNEI. CDR3 protein: CASRRESGKGNEQFF. The DNA for the CDR3 is TGTGCCAGCAGAAGGGAGTCTGGGAAGGGGAATGAGCAGTTCTTC.

The CDR3 region is CSARVRASGLLMSQYF. In DNA form, the CDR3 reads TGCAGTGCTAGAGTAAGGGCTAGCGGGCTCCTCATGTCGCAGTACTTC. The rearrangement joins TRBV20-1 to TRBJ2-7, with TRBD2 matching 8 bases. The V and J ends lost 1 base and 9 bases, in that order; junction bases with no gene match: 17. The CDR3 runs 16 residues. The germline V gene has CDR1 DFQATT and CDR2 SNEGSKA (reference sequence).

The CDR3 here is CSVAGLAGSNTGELFF. CDR3 nucleotide sequence: TGCAGCGTTGCCGGACTAGCGGGTTCGAACACCGGGGAGCTGTTTTTT. The chain joins TRBV29-1 to TRBJ2-2, with 11 nucleotides matching TRBD2. Per germline, CDR1 SQVTM and CDR2 ANQGSEA. This CDR3 is 16 amino acids long. The V and J ends lost 4 bases and 0 bases, in that order; junction bases with no gene match: 4.

The chain combines TRBV4-1 with TRBJ2-5, with TRBD2 matching over 9 bases. With the DNA end fitting TRBJ2-7 better, the J assignment may be wrong. The CDR3 has 17 residues. The germline V gene has CDR1 MGHRA and CDR2 YSYEKL. The CDR3 here is CASSQGRGAGGQDEQYF. As DNA, the CDR3 is TGCGCCAGCAGCCAAGGCCGTGGTGCGGGAGGGCAGGACGAGCAGTACTTC.

The chain recombines TRBV29-1 with TRBJ2-1; 11 bases line up with TRBD1. The germline V gene has CDR1 SQVTM and CDR2 ANQGSEA. This CDR3 contains 14 residues. The V gene end was trimmed by 7 bases and the J gene end by 6 bases; junction bases not matched to a gene: 8. CDR3 nucleotide sequence: TGCAGCGGTACGGACAGGGGGCAGTTCAATGAGCAGTTCTTC. Its protein is CSGTDRGQFNEQFF.

The chain employs TRBV12-3 or TRBV12-4 and TRBJ1-1; D not resolved. Trimming stripped 5 bases from V and 6 bases from J, with 16 bases between. The CDR3 contains 14 residues. CDR3 sequence: CASSGRREGPEAFF. CDR3 nucleotide sequence: TGTGCCAGCAGTGGACGAAGAGAAGGCCCTGAAGCTTTCTTT.

This clonotype was counted between two and nine times. J is TRBJ2-7 and V is TRBV27; TRBD1 agrees at 8 bases. The junction had 7 bases not matched to a gene; V was cut back by 6 bases and J by 0 bases. Germline V gene sequence: CDR1 MNHEY, CDR2 SMNVEV (reference sequence). This CDR3 is built from 15 residues. The CDR3 reads CASSRDRGISYEQYF. The CDR3 nucleotides read TGTGCCAGCAGCCGTGACAGGGGTATCTCCTACGAGCAGTACTTC.

The chain links TRBV20-1 to TRBJ2-1; a weak D match, TRBD2 (6 bases). V was shortened by 3 bases and J by 2 bases, with 20 bases between the two germline ends. This CDR3 is built from 17 residues. Germline assignment: CDR1 DFQATT and CDR2 SNEGSKA (reference sequence). The CDR3 loop is CSASPILAFATYNEQFF. For the CDR3, the DNA is TGCAGTGCTAGTCCCATACTAGCTTTCGCTACCTACAATGAGCAGTTCTTC.

The chain joins TRBV7-9 to TRBJ1-2; maybe TRBD1 (5 bases). Trimming pared 5 bases from V and 8 bases from J, leaving 18 bases between. Germline loops: CDR1 SEHNR, CDR2 FQNEAQ (reference sequence). This CDR3 has 14 amino acids. The CDR3 loop reads CASSIRQTFGGYTF. The DNA of the CDR3 is TGTGCCAGCAGCATCAGACAGACCTTCGGCGGCTACACCTTC.

There are a few counts of this clonotype. The chain uses TRBV6-1 and TRBJ2-7; D remains unclear. From germline, CDR1 is MNHNS and CDR2 SASEGT. V lost 1 base and J lost 4, with 11 bases in between. CDR3 length equals 14 residues. The CDR3, as DNA: TGTGCCAGCAGTGAAGGAATAGATACTTACGAGCAGTACTTC. This encodes CASSEGIDTYEQYF.

The chain joins TRBV7-8 to TRBJ2-5; D gene unclear. Germline CDR1 SGHVS, CDR2 FQNEAQ. V was cut by 1 base and J by 5 bases, with 14 bases left in between. The CDR3 sequence is 15 residues long. Here the CDR3 DNA reads TGTGCCAGCAGCTTAGGATTAAGTGGTAGTGAGACCCAGTACTTC. It codes for CASSLGLSGSETQYF.

A remark on this clonotype: A read error is possible here, since a much larger clone lies one base away. V usage is TRBV10-3 and J usage is TRBJ2-3; 12 bases are shared with TRBD2. From germline, CDR1 is ENHRY and CDR2 SYGVKD. The CDR3 loop spans 17 amino acids. The CDR3 DNA is TGTGTCCTGCAATGGCAAAAGACTAGCGGGAGAACAGATACGCAGTATTTT. Amino acid sequence: CVLQWQKTSGRTDTQYF.

The chain combines TRBV11-2 with TRBJ1-1; no firm D call. Germline loops: CDR1 SGHAT, CDR2 FQNNGV. This CDR3 is built from 13 residues. V lost 5 bases and J 2 bases, leaving 9 bases between the germline ends. The CDR3 sequence is CASSRRDNTEAFF. The CDR3 nucleotides read TGTGCCAGCAGCCGCCGGGATAACACTGAAGCTTTCTTT.

This clonotype was picked up a small number of times. The chain employs TRBV7-9 and TRBJ2-6, with a tentative D call TRBD2 (6 bases). Looked up from germline, CDR1 is SEHNR and CDR2 is FQNEAQ (reference sequence). Deletions cut 8 bases from V and 1 base from J, with 9 bases between. This CDR3 is built from 14 residues. This CDR3 reads CASHGGSGANVLTF. CDR3 bases: TGTGCCAGCCACGGGGGTTCTGGGGCCAACGTCCTGACTTTC.

Only a few counts were recorded for this clonotype. DNA for the CDR3: TGTGCCTGGGGGACAGGGTTGGATCAGCCCCAGCATTTT. As protein: CAWGTGLDQPQHF. The V and J genes are TRBV30 and TRBJ1-5; 9 nucleotides line up with TRBD1. The junction had 4 bases not matched to a gene; V was cut back by 5 bases and J by 5 bases. The CDR3 is made up of 13 amino acids. CDR1 and CDR2 from the germline V gene are GTSNPN and SVGIG (reference sequence).

This clonotype appeared a few times. V and J are TRBV21-1 and TRBJ2-4. TRBV21-1 is marked as a pseudogene. This CDR3 has 15 residues. In nucleotides, the CDR3 is TGTGCCAGCAGCAAAGACCGTGCGGTCAGAAACATTCAGTACTTC. This gives the protein CASSKDRAVRNIQYF.

This chain joins TRBV27 and TRBJ1-6; tentatively, D is TRBD1 (6 bases). This CDR3 is 17 amino acids long. V was shortened by 1 base and J by 7 bases, with 17 bases between the two germline ends. Germline CDR1 reads MNHEY; CDR2 reads SMNVEV (reference sequence). CDR3 nucleotide sequence: TGTGCCAGCAGTTTATTGCCGGGGGGCCCTCCGAATTCACCCCTCCACTTT. Translated: CASSLLPGGPPNSPLHF.

V gene TRBV20-1 combines with J gene TRBJ2-7; 7 nucleotides match TRBD2. V lost 5 bases and J lost 0; bases outside the gene matches: 10. CDR1 is DFQATT and CDR2 is SNEGSKA in the germline V gene (reference sequence). The CDR3 contains 15 residues. CDR3 residues: CSADPGGRGSYEQYF. CDR3 nucleotides: TGCAGTGCTGATCCCGGCGGGAGAGGCTCCTACGAGCAGTACTTC.

This clonotype was seen a handful of times. The chain links TRBV10-3 to TRBJ2-1; tentative D call: TRBD1 (6 bases). The V gene lost 10 bases and the J gene lost 8 bases, with 15 bases spanning the gap. This CDR3 has 12 amino acids. Germline CDR1 and CDR2: ENHRY and SYGVKD. The CDR3 loop is CATKGVSDEQFF. For the CDR3, the DNA is TGTGCCACAAAGGGGGTATCGGATGAGCAGTTCTTC.

On this clonotype itself: One junction end does not reproduce the germline sequence, and a read error may be involved. The chain links TRBV20-1 to TRBJ1-2; no reliable D call. Germline loops: CDR1 DFQATT, CDR2 SNEGSKA (reference sequence). This CDR3 spans 13 amino acids. CDR3 sequence: CSARAGRWDGHTF. The CDR3 coding sequence is TGCAGCGCTAGGGCCGGAAGGTGGGATGGCCACACCTTC.

The rearrangement links TRBV24-1 to TRBJ1-2; the D is unclear. V was trimmed by 0 bases and J by 6 bases, leaving 7 bases between them. Germline V CDR1 and CDR2: KGHDR, SFDVKD. The CDR3 has 13 residues. The CDR3 DNA is TGTGCCACCAGTGATTTGACCTGGCATGGCTACACCTTC. It specifies CATSDLTWHGYTF.

The rearrangement joins TRBV27 to TRBJ2-5; 7 nucleotides agree with TRBD1. The germline V gene has CDR1 MNHEY and CDR2 SMNVEV (reference sequence). After removal of 5 bases from V and 3 bases from J, the junction contained 12 bases not matched to a gene. The CDR3 length is 16 residues. The CDR3 nucleotides read TGTGCCAGCAGTCCAATCCGGGACAGTGTCAAAGAGACCCAGTACTTC. Translation gives CASSPIRDSVKETQYF.

This clonotype has only a few counts. The chain carries TRBV4-1 and TRBJ1-2, with D possibly being TRBD1 (5 bases). Trimming took 4 bases from V and 7 from J, leaving 13 bases between them. CDR3 length: 13 amino acids. Germline assignment: CDR1 MGHRA and CDR2 YSYEKL. CDR3 nucleotides: TGCGCCAGCAGCCTCCAGGGTTGGGGTGGCTACACCTTC. Protein sequence: CASSLQGWGGYTF.